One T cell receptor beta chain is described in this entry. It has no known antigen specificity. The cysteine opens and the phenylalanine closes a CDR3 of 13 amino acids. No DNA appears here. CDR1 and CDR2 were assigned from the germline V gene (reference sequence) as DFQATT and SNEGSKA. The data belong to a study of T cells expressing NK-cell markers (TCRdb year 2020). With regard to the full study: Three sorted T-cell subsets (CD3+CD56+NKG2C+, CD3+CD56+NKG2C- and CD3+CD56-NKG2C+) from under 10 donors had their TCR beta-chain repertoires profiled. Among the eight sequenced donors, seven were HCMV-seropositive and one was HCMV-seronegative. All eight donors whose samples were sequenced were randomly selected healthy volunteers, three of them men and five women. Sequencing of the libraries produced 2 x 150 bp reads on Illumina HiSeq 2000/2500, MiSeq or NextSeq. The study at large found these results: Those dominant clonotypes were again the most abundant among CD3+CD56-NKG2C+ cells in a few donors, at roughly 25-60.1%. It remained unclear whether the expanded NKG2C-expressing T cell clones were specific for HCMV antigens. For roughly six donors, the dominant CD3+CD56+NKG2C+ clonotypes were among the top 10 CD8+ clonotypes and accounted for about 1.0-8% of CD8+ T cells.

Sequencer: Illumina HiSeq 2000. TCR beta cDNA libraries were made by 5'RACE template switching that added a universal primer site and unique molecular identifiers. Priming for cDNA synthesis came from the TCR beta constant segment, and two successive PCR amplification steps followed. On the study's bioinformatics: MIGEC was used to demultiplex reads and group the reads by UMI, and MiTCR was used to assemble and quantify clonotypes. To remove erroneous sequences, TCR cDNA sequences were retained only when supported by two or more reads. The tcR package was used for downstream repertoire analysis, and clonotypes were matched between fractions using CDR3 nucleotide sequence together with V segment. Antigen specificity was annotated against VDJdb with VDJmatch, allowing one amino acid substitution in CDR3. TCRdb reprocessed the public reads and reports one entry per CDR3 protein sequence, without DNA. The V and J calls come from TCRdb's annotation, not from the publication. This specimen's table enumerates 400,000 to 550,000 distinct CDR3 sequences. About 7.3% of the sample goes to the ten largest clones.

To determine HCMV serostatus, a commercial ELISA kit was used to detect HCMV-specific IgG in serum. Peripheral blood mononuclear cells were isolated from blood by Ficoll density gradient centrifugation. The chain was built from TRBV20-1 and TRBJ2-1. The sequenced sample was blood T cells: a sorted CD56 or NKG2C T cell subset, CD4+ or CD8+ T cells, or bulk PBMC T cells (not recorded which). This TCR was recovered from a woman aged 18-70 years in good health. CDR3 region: CSASGSPNNEQFF.